A selection of T cell receptor beta chains follows, all from one sample in a study of CD8 T cells in ankylosing spondylitis. TCRdb reprocessed the 5' RACE reads via MiXCR and lists one record per CDR3 protein. The sample has 220,000 or so distinct CDR3 sequences; about a sixth are singletons. Sequenced sample: blood, either unsorted or a sorted T cell fraction (not recorded which). The origin of the receptors is a male donor with ankylosing spondylitis. CDR3s include the opening cysteine and the closing phenylalanine or tryptophan. Rows may omit the clone size; those that give it use once, few, many or a size class.

clone_size v_call cdr3_aa
NA TRBV20-1 CSARFEQGLDNEQFF
few TRBV12-3/TRBV12-4 CASSWLAETQYF
few TRBV7-6 CASSLEEAGVDTEAFF
NA TRBV4-1 CASSQGPEYLPYNEQFF
many TRBV4-1 CASSQPMNTEAFF
many TRBV6-1 CASSQDGNTEAFF
NA TRBV20-1 CSASFALLGYEQYF
NA TRBV19 CASTNTRPILAGWYNEQFF
few TRBV7-8 CASSLWQGPSYEQYF
NA TRBV14 CASSSRQFYEQYF
NA TRBV20-1 CSATDEGGTGELFF
many TRBV4-3 CASSSSWEVPGELFF
many TRBV12-3/TRBV12-4 CASSPGGEKLFF
few TRBV7-2 CASSSGLAGIYEQFF
few TRBV5-1 CASSLGGSGEQFF
NA TRBV14 CASSQRGRNYEQYF
few TRBV20-1 CSATSPGGGTDTQYF
few TRBV5-1 CASSGLGGWDTEAFF
few TRBV12-3/TRBV12-4 CASSPVRAFYEQYF
NA TRBV19 CASSVRDSLSHEQYF
NA TRBV28 CASSLPLAGGEQFF
few TRBV11-2 CASALSGGEGEQYF
NA TRBV20-1 CSARSDRVWEKLFF
NA TRBV5-5 CASSLRGTSGNTGELFF
few TRBV4-1 CASSQERQGNQPQHF
few TRBV24-1 CATSSGADTDTQYF
few TRBV28 CASSEEGGHVETQYF
NA TRBV28 CASGYRPLQGNTIYF
few TRBV7-9 CASSTSALTGTAEAFF
NA TRBV4-1 CASSQDQGGDEQFF
NA TRBV6-5 CASSYVGFQETQYF
NA TRBV6-5 CASSYSIGQVFYEQYF
NA TRBV27 CASSFVAGELFF
NA TRBV7-6 CASSEPGQSTDTQYF
few TRBV28 CASREQGNYEQYF
NA TRBV11-3 CASSALNQGAPDEQFF
NA TRBV3-1 CASSRYNEQYF
few TRBV5-5 CASSSLPGQGAPNTEAFF
few TRBV5-1 CASSSKDRPSYEQYF
few TRBV29-1 CSVEDTDDYEQYF
many TRBV12-3/TRBV12-4 CASSRGLGYDNEQFF
few TRBV4-1 CASSQGTGLTSSEQYF
NA TRBV7-3 CASSSGLGVGSEAFF
few TRBV4-2 CASSQASGETEAFF
NA TRBV6-2/TRBV6-3 CASSYGLKGYTF
few TRBV6-4 CASSPERGSYNEQFF
NA TRBV2 CASSVGGGLKEAFF